This note documents a single T cell receptor beta chain sequence. The sample comes from a study of Ad26.COV2.S vaccination and SARS-CoV-2 variants. Treatment given: around 19 received Ad26.COV2.S at low or high dose, single or two shots; a few received placebo; per-sample allocation not given. Repertoires come from day 63 after the first vaccine or placebo injection. CDR1 and CDR2 from the germline V gene are SGHRS and YFSETQ. The CDR3 extends over 15 amino acids. Trimming took 3 bases from V and 1 from J, leaving 11 bases between them. TCRdb's table, derived via immunoSEQ multiplex PCR, lists solely in-frame clones and lacks some. Here the sample spans roughly 240,000 clones, roughly 90% being singletons.

The rearrangement joins TRBV5-1 to TRBJ2-1; tentative D call: TRBD1 (5 bases). Material: peripheral blood, obtained in a trial of Ad26.COV2.S vaccine versus placebo. The sequence was collected from a person aged 18-65 years who received the Ad26.COV2.S COVID-19 vaccine or a placebo. The CDR3 coding sequence is TGCGCCAGCAGCTCCGACAGTGTGTCCTACAATGAGCAGTTCTTC. Its protein is CASSSDSVSYNEQFF.